Presented here are 26 T cell receptor beta chains from one specimen sequenced in a study of T-cell memory formation after mild COVID-19. TCRdb fed the 5' RACE reads into MiXCR, producing one record per CDR3 protein. The sample includes roughly 80,000 distinct CDR3 sequences, 20% to 25% of them seen just once. Input material: PBMCs or a T cell subset sorted from them (not recorded which). The receptor set was obtained from a man between 18 and 29 years old who had mild COVID-19 (a few samples of this study predate the infection). Cell type and time point are not known.

This clonotype appeared a few times. The chain couples TRBV4-3 to TRBJ2-5; D not certain. This CDR3 is 15 amino acids long. In germline, CDR1 is LGHNA, CDR2 YSLEER. The V end lost 0 bases, the J end lost 5 bases, and 13 bases lay between the germline ends. The DNA of the CDR3 is TGCGCCAGCAGCCAAGACCCACTTACACGGGAGACCCAGTACTTC. This gives the protein CASSQDPLTRETQYF.

The J gene is TRBJ1-1, the V gene TRBV7-9; D gene uncertain. V lost 1 base and J lost 0, with 6 bases in between. CDR1 is SEHNR and CDR2 is FQNEAQ in the germline V gene (reference sequence). The CDR3 has 14 residues. CDR3 nucleotide sequence: TGTGCCAGCAGCTTAGGGGGAATGAACACTGAAGCTTTCTTT. Its translation is CASSLGGMNTEAFF.

This clonotype was picked up a small number of times. The chain employs TRBV12-3 or TRBV12-4 and TRBJ1-1, with 10 bases identical to TRBD1. This CDR3 has 15 residues. J was trimmed by 3 bases and V by 4 bases; bases with no gene match: 5. CDR3 nucleotide sequence: TGTGCCAGCAGTTGGGGGACAGGGGCGGACACTGAAGCTTTCTTT. This encodes CASSWGTGADTEAFF.

This chain joins TRBV6-6 and TRBJ2-1; the match to TRBD2 covers 10 bases. The germline gives CDR1 MNHNY, CDR2 SVGAGI (reference sequence). The CDR3 loop spans 15 amino acids. Trimming removed 7 bases from V and 9 bases from J; junction bases left unmatched: 12. CDR3 nucleotide sequence: TGTGCCAGCATTAGGGATAGCGGGGGGATCGGTGAGCAGTTCTTC. Its protein is CASIRDSGGIGEQFF.

The chain combines TRBV11-2 with TRBJ2-5; D call uncertain. Germline CDR1 reads SGHAT; CDR2 reads FQNNGV. The CDR3 extends over 15 amino acids. Trimming left V 3 bases short and J 3 bases short, with 14 bases between. The CDR3 protein is CASSFGTREEETQYF. As DNA, the CDR3 is TGTGCCAGCAGCTTCGGAACGCGAGAAGAAGAGACCCAGTACTTC.

The J gene is TRBJ1-6, the V gene TRBV12-3 or TRBV12-4; possible D gene TRBD1, 5 bases. The CDR3 is 13 residues long. Trimming pared 5 bases from V and 7 bases from J, leaving 9 bases between. Here the CDR3 reads CASSATVNSPLHF. The CDR3 bases are TGTGCCAGCAGTGCGACAGTAAATTCACCCCTCCACTTT.

The gene calls are TRBV23-1 and TRBJ1-5; weak D call: TRBD1 (5 bases). TRBV23-1 is marked as an open reading frame, function uncertain. This CDR3 has 15 amino acids. Trimming took off 0 bases at V and 7 bases at J, with 13 bases between the two ends. The CDR3 sequence: CASSQSSVGVQPQHF. CDR3 nucleotide sequence: TGCGCCAGCAGTCAATCGTCTGTGGGGGTACAGCCCCAGCATTTT.

There are many counts of this clonotype. The V and J genes are TRBV5-1 and TRBJ2-1; a weak D match, TRBD1 (5 bases). Trimming left V 0 bases short and J 2 bases short, with 6 bases between. The CDR3 loop spans 14 amino acids. Germline V gives CDR1 SGHRS, CDR2 YFSETQ. For the CDR3, the DNA is TGCGCCAGCAGCTTGGCAGGGCCCTACAATGAGCAGTTCTTC. This codes for CASSLAGPYNEQFF.

This chain joins TRBV6-1 and TRBJ1-1, with a possible D match to TRBD1 (6 bases). The CDR3 contains 15 residues. CDR1 and CDR2 from the germline V gene are MNHNS and SASEGT. The germline V and J ends were trimmed by 2 bases and 5 bases, with 15 bases remaining between them. Here the CDR3 reads CASSESAGAWTEAFF. The CDR3 bases are TGTGCCAGCAGTGAATCTGCAGGGGCTTGGACTGAAGCTTTCTTT.

This clonotype was seen more than once but under ten times. The V gene is TRBV12-3 or TRBV12-4, the J gene TRBJ2-1; TRBD1 aligns across 9 bases. V gave up 7 bases and J gave up 3 bases; unmatched junction bases: 10. CDR3 size: 16 residues. CDR3 in amino acids: CASTLPGTGLYNEQFF. The DNA for the CDR3 is TGTGCCAGCACCTTACCTGGGACAGGGCTCTACAATGAGCAGTTCTTC.

V and J are TRBV4-1 and TRBJ1-6; the D is unclear. Trimming took 0 bases from V and 7 from J, leaving 4 bases between them. CDR1 and CDR2 (germline): MGHRA, YSYEKL. The CDR3 sequence is 13 residues long. The CDR3 loop is CASSQDLNSPLHF. Written as DNA, the CDR3 is TGCGCCAGCAGCCAAGATCTGAATTCACCCCTCCACTTT.

The table lists this clonotype with a few counts. In DNA, the CDR3 is TGTGCCAGCAGCGTCCAGGCGTCTAATGAAAAACTGTTTTTT. This encodes CASSVQASNEKLFF. The chain carries TRBV7-9 and TRBJ1-4; the D is unclear. CDR1 is SEHNR, CDR2 FQNEAQ, per germline (reference sequence). The CDR3 totals 14 residues. Between the trimmed V and J ends, which lost 5 bases and 3 bases, there was a span of 10 bases.

The genes are TRBV7-9 and TRBJ2-7; TRBD2 matches at 7 bases. The CDR3 is made up of 14 amino acids. V trimming: 4 bases; J trimming: 4 bases; junction bases outside the gene matches: 7. The germline gives CDR1 SEHNR, CDR2 FQNEAQ (reference sequence). CDR3: CASSSRGVGYEQYF. The CDR3 DNA is TGTGCCAGCAGCTCCCGGGGGGTTGGGTACGAGCAGTACTTC.

The CDR3 coding sequence is TGCAGCGTTGTAGCCCAAGAGGAAGAGACCCAGTACTTC. Its translation: CSVVAQEEETQYF. The chain links TRBV29-1 to TRBJ2-5; D is uncertain. Germline CDR1 SQVTM, CDR2 ANQGSEA. The ends were cut back, 4 bases at V and 3 bases at J, with 12 bases in the middle. This CDR3 comprises 13 residues. Variable domain in full (rest from reference TRBV29-1 and TRBJ2-5): SAVISQKPSRDICQRGTSLTIQCQVDSQVTMMFWYRQQPGQSLTLIATANQGSEATYESGFVIDKFPISRPNLTFSTLTVSNMSPEDSSIYLCSVVAQEEETQYFGPGTRLLVL.

This clonotype was observed many times. This chain links TRBV5-1 with TRBJ2-7; 9 positions agree with TRBD1. This CDR3 comprises 15 residues. Losses at the gene ends were 3 bases for V and 5 bases for J; bases not matched to a gene: 9. The germline CDR1 and CDR2 sequences are SGHRS and YFSETQ. The CDR3 sequence: CASSYAGTGNNEQYF. The CDR3 DNA reads as TGCGCCAGCAGCTACGCCGGGACAGGGAACAACGAGCAGTACTTC.

The chain combines TRBV27 with TRBJ1-1; the D gene is possibly TRBD1 (5 bases). Germline V gene lookup returns CDR1 MNHEY and CDR2 SMNVEV (reference sequence). The CDR3 is 12 residues long. The germline V and J ends were trimmed by 7 bases and 2 bases, with 8 bases remaining between them. The CDR3 is CASTDSNTEAFF. The CDR3 DNA is TGTGCCAGCACAGACAGCAACACTGAAGCTTTCTTT.

The table lists this clonotype with a few counts. The chain employs TRBV27 and TRBJ1-1; 7 bases are shared with TRBD1. Germline CDR1 reads MNHEY; CDR2 reads SMNVEV (reference sequence). The CDR3 length is 17 residues. With 1 base clipped from V and 4 bases from J, the junction kept 12 bases outside the gene matches. This CDR3 is CASSLFVIVQGVTEAFF. The CDR3, as DNA: TGTGCCAGCAGTTTATTCGTTATCGTGCAGGGGGTCACTGAAGCTTTCTTT.

The V call is TRBV28, the J call TRBJ2-5; D perhaps matches TRBD2 (5 bases). This CDR3 comprises 14 residues. Trimming took off 6 bases at V and 0 bases at J, with 11 bases between the two ends. Germline V lookup: CDR1 MDHEN, CDR2 SYDVKM. The CDR3 loop is CASSLREYQETQYF. CDR3 in DNA: TGTGCCAGCAGCCTAAGGGAGTACCAAGAGACCCAGTACTTC.

The chain uses TRBV6-2 or TRBV6-3 and TRBJ2-7; possible D gene TRBD2, 5 bases. V was shortened by 6 bases and J by 3 bases, with 12 bases between the two germline ends. The length of the CDR3 is 13 residues. The germline V gene encodes CDR1 MNHEY and CDR2 SVGEGT. The CDR3 coding sequence is TGTGCCAGCAGGGGGTCCGGGGACTACGAGCAGTACTTC. Amino acids: CASRGSGDYEQYF.

This sequence joins TRBV12-3 or TRBV12-4 and TRBJ2-3; the D gene is possibly TRBD2 (6 bases). The CDR3 has 15 residues. V was cut by 6 bases and J by 4 bases, with 17 bases left in between. CDR3 coding DNA: TGTGCCAGCAGACTTGGGGGGAATGGCCCAGATACGCAGTATTTT. This sequence encodes CASRLGGNGPDTQYF.

The chain combines TRBV4-1 with TRBJ1-6; a possible D gene is TRBD1 (5 bases). This CDR3 has 16 residues. Germline V gives CDR1 MGHRA, CDR2 YSYEKL. The V end was cut by 0 bases, the J end by 9 bases, with 15 bases between. The CDR3 bases are TGCGCCAGCAGCCAAGATCCAGGGTCTGGAGGTTCACCCCTCCACTTT. This sequence encodes CASSQDPGSGGSPLHF.

This clonotype was seen a handful of times. DNA for the CDR3: TGCGCCAGCAGCTGGGGACGCCGCTCCTACGAGCAGTACTTC. Protein: CASSWGRRSYEQYF. The chain is built from TRBV5-1 and TRBJ2-7, with D tentatively TRBD1 or TRBD2 (5 bases each). With 3 bases removed from V and 0 bases from J, the gap between germline ends came to 10 bases. This CDR3 comprises 14 residues. Germline V gives CDR1 SGHRS, CDR2 YFSETQ.

CDR3 sequence (DNA): TGCGCCAGCAGCAGGGCAAGCACAGATACGCAGTATTTT. This translates into CASSRASTDTQYF. V gene TRBV5-1 combines with J gene TRBJ2-3, with D uncertain. V lost 4 bases to trimming and J lost 0 bases, with 6 bases between them. The CDR3 spans 13 residues. Germline values: CDR1 SGHRS, CDR2 YFSETQ.

The rearrangement uses TRBV4-1 and TRBJ1-1; 9 nucleotides line up with TRBD1. V lost 3 bases, J lost 1 base, and 3 bases stayed unmatched. The CDR3 length is 15 residues. The germline gives CDR1 MGHRA, CDR2 YSYEKL. CDR3 sequence (DNA): TGCGCCAGCAGCCAGACACAGGGGGCGAACACTGAAGCTTTCTTT. It codes for CASSQTQGANTEAFF.

The chain recombines TRBV4-3 with TRBJ2-3; D possibly corresponds to TRBD2 (5 bases). The V gene's germline CDR1 is LGHNA and CDR2 YSLEER. CDR3 length equals 17 residues. Trimming stripped 0 bases from V and 2 bases from J, with 15 bases between. The CDR3 DNA reads TGCGCCAGCAGCCAAGATCTCTTGGGAGAAGTCACAGATACGCAGTATTTT. Its translation is CASSQDLLGEVTDTQYF.

This clonotype was observed a handful of times. V usage is TRBV4-1 and J usage is TRBJ2-2, with D unresolved. The germline V and J ends were trimmed by 1 base and 1 base, with 7 bases remaining between them. The germline gives CDR1 MGHRA, CDR2 YSYEKL. CDR3 size: 15 residues. The CDR3 sequence is CASSQVIENTGELFF. The CDR3 DNA reads TGCGCCAGCAGCCAAGTAATCGAGAACACCGGGGAGCTGTTTTTT.